Listed below are T cell receptor beta chains from one sample, sequenced in a study of blood T cells in healthy people across ages. MiXCR was run by TCRdb on the 5' RACE reads, yielding one entry per CDR3 protein. The sample holds 1,100,000 or so distinct CDR3 sequences, over 35% seen once. The specimen sequenced was blood. The receptors were sampled from a woman aged 55-70 years in good health. CDR3s leave out the opening cysteine and the closing phenylalanine or tryptophan. Where a row states a size, it is once, few, many or the class of an expanded clone; other rows omit it.

size,J,V,CDR3
few,TRBJ2-5,TRBV3-1,ASSPLGLAVPGTQY
many,TRBJ1-6,TRBV27,ASSYRGGNNSPLH
few,TRBJ2-7,TRBV7-8,ASSLPGGTYEQY
once,TRBJ2-7,TRBV7-8,ASSSLLAGVGEQY
.,TRBJ1-1,TRBV2,ASSDLRDTEAF
.,TRBJ1-2,TRBV27,ASSPAGTGARGYT
.,.,TRBV7-9,ASSLGLAQHAYEQY
.,TRBJ2-7,TRBV5-5,ASSLALTGSYEQY
few,TRBJ1-2,TRBV9,ASTLTGKLNGYT
few,TRBJ2-1,TRBV7-7,ASSLGTGVPDNEQF
few,TRBJ2-1,TRBV20-1,SARDQASSYNEQF
many,TRBJ2-3,TRBV9,ASSKLAGDTDTQY
once,TRBJ2-2,TRBV5-1,ASSLYQATGELF
many,TRBJ1-1,TRBV2,ASRGLNTEAF
.,TRBJ1-2,TRBV7-8,ASSYLGQIYGYT